Shown below are 31 T cell receptor beta chains from a single sample sequenced in a study of T cells in Graves' hyperthyroidism and ophthalmopathy (dated by TCRdb to between 2018 and 2020). Receptor amplification or capture employed multiplex PCR. The sequencer listed for this sample is Illumina HiSeq 2000. TCR beta CDR3 regions were amplified from RNA transcripts. The first round of RT-PCR for the TCR CDR3 was performed with the HTBI primer set and the Qiagen OneStep RT-PCR kit. TCRdb reprocessing: public reads trimmed at Q25 with fastp, clones called with MiXCR, in-frame beta chains kept. Records with the same CDR3 protein are collapsed into one entry carrying the most frequent genes and DNA. A total of approximately 420,000 distinct CDR3 sequences appear in this sample, more than 13% of them only once. In total, the top ten clones hold 32% of the sample. Material for sequencing was blood. These receptors originate from a woman in her twenties or thirties with Graves' hyperthyroidism.

This clonotype has at least ten counts. This sequence joins TRBV18 and TRBJ2-3; D may correspond to TRBD1 or TRBD2 (5 bases each). Per germline, CDR1 KGHSH and CDR2 LQKENI. Trimming removed 3 bases at V and 4 bases at J, with 11 bases between. The CDR3 is 14 amino acids. CDR3 residues: CASSPRDPPDTQYF. The CDR3 DNA reads TGTGCCAGCTCACCTCGGGACCCACCAGATACGCAGTATTTT.

This clonotype appeared many times. This chain joins TRBV20-1 and TRBJ2-1; D possibly corresponds to TRBD2 (5 bases). The CDR3 loop spans 13 amino acids. In germline, CDR1 is DFQATT, CDR2 SNEGSKA (reference sequence). Trimming removed 0 bases at V and 7 bases at J, with 10 bases between. The CDR3 loop reads CSARERRKNEQFF. The CDR3 coding sequence is TGCAGTGCTAGAGAGCGGAGGAAGAATGAGCAGTTCTTC.

The rearrangement links TRBV7-7 to TRBJ2-1; D unresolved. The CDR3 is 11 residues long. CDR1 is SSHAT, CDR2 FNYEAQ, per germline (reference sequence). The ends were cut back, 5 bases at V and 7 bases at J, with 6 bases in the middle. In DNA form, the CDR3 reads TGTGCCAGCAGCCTATGTAATGAGCAGTTCTTC. This encodes CASSLCNEQFF.

This clonotype has a count of ten or more. The rearrangement uses TRBV18 and TRBJ1-2, with D perhaps matching TRBD1 (6 bases). V was shortened by 3 bases and J by 8 bases, with 25 bases between the two germline ends. The CDR3 spans 17 residues. Germline V gene sequence: CDR1 KGHSH, CDR2 LQKENI. In nucleotides, the CDR3 is TGTGCCAGCTCACCTCCCGCCTCCGGACAGCGAACGTCAGGCTACACCTTC. Translating gives CASSPPASGQRTSGYTF.

The chain is built from TRBV9 and TRBJ2-4, with TRBD2 identical over 10 bases. This CDR3 comprises 15 residues. Trimming cost V 7 bases and J 4 bases; bases outside gene matches: 8. Germline-derived CDR1 and CDR2 are SGDLS and YYNGEE. CDR3 region: CASGPGTSEKNIQYF. The CDR3 nucleotides are TGTGCCAGCGGACCTGGGACTAGCGAAAAAAACATTCAGTACTTC.

The V gene is TRBV27, the J gene TRBJ1-5, with D maybe TRBD1 (5 bases). Germline V CDR1 and CDR2: MNHEY, SMNVEV (reference sequence). V lost 2 bases, J lost 0 bases, and 11 bases lay in between. CDR3 length: 16 amino acids. The CDR3 protein is CASSLTGIYSNQPQHF. CDR3 DNA sequence: TGTGCCAGCAGTTTAACAGGAATATATAGCAATCAGCCCCAGCATTTT.

At least ten counts were recorded for this clonotype. The chain has TRBV5-1 and TRBJ2-1, with D possibly TRBD2 on 5 matching bases. Germline loops: CDR1 SGHRS, CDR2 YFSETQ. The CDR3 runs to 12 residues. Trimming stripped 1 base from V and 9 bases from J, with 8 bases between. Written as DNA, the CDR3 is TGCGCCAGCAGCTTGACTAGTGGTGAGCAGTTCTTC. Translating it yields CASSLTSGEQFF.

This clonotype was detected many times. The V and J genes are TRBV7-2 and TRBJ2-7; TRBD2 aligns across 9 bases. Per the germline V gene, CDR1 is SGHTA and CDR2 is FQGNSA. V lost 1 base to trimming and J lost 5 bases; unmatched junction nucleotides: 6. This CDR3 has 15 amino acids. The CDR3 bases are TGTGCCAGCAGCTTAGTCGTAGCGGGAGCGGACGAGCAGTACTTC. As protein: CASSLVVAGADEQYF. Together with reference TRBV7-2 and TRBJ2-7, the CDR3 gives the full variable domain: GAGVSQSPSNKVTEKGKDVELRCDPISGHTALYWYRQSLGQGLEFLIYFQGNSAPDKSGLPSDRFSAERTGGSVSTLTIQRTQQEDSAVYLCASSLVVAGADEQYFGPGTRLTVT.

This clonotype was found many times. V is TRBV30 and J is TRBJ2-7; tentative D call: TRBD1 (5 bases). The V end was cut by 2 bases, the J end by 0 bases, with 8 bases between. The CDR3 consists of 13 residues. Germline V gene lookup returns CDR1 GTSNPN and CDR2 SVGIG (reference sequence). CDR3 nucleotides: TGTGCCTGGAGTCGGACACCCTCCTACGAGCAGTACTTC. It codes for CAWSRTPSYEQYF.

This clonotype showed up just a few times. The rearrangement links TRBV12-3 or TRBV12-4 to TRBJ2-7; the D gene is possibly TRBD1 (5 bases). V lost 4 bases and J lost 4, with 11 bases in between. CDR3 size: 13 residues. The CDR3, as DNA: TGTGCCAGCAGTTACAGGATTCAGTACGAGCAGTACTTC. Amino acids: CASSYRIQYEQYF.

The sample holds many counts of this clonotype. This chain uses TRBV28 with TRBJ1-1, with D perhaps TRBD1 (5 bases). The CDR3 sequence is 15 residues long. Germline V gene data show CDR1 as MDHEN and CDR2 as SYDVKM. V was clipped by 6 bases and J by 6 bases, with 20 bases between them. The CDR3 bases are TGTGCCAGCAGCGATTCCGGGGCCGGGGTAGCTGAAGCTTTCTTT. It codes for CASSDSGAGVAEAFF.

This clonotype has only a few counts. J is TRBJ2-7 and V is TRBV29-1; possibly TRBD1 for D (6 bases). The V and J ends lost 7 bases and 4 bases respectively, with 11 bases between them. Germline V gene lookup returns CDR1 SQVTM and CDR2 ANQGSEA. CDR3 size: 11 residues. The CDR3 sequence is CSAGERYEQYF. The DNA for the CDR3 is TGCAGCGCAGGGGAACGTTACGAGCAGTACTTC.

This clonotype was seen only a few times. The chain recombines TRBV28 with TRBJ1-4; D possibly corresponds to TRBD1 (5 bases). The ends were cut back, 6 bases at V and 6 bases at J, with 17 bases in the middle. Germline lookup yields CDR1 MDHEN and CDR2 SYDVKM. The length of the CDR3 is 15 residues. The CDR3 region has the DNA TGTGCCAGCAGCAGCCCCGCCGGGACGCATGAAAAACTGTTTTTT. Its protein product is CASSSPAGTHEKLFF.

In this sample, this clonotype turned up a few times. The V call is TRBV20-1, the J call TRBJ1-6; a weak D match, TRBD1 (6 bases). The length of the CDR3 is 18 residues. V was clipped by 5 bases and J by 0 bases, with 20 bases between them. Germline-derived CDR1 and CDR2 are DFQATT and SNEGSKA (reference sequence). CDR3 protein: CSAPNRDTDSSYNSPLHF. The DNA of the CDR3 is TGCAGTGCTCCAAACCGGGACACCGACAGCTCCTATAATTCACCCCTCCACTTT.

CDR3 region: CASSSRTGDETQYF. The CDR3 DNA sequence: TGTGCCAGCAGTTCAAGGACAGGGGATGAGACCCAGTACTTC. This chain links TRBV6-9 with TRBJ2-5; 9 bases line up with TRBD1. V lost 4 bases, J lost 5 bases, and 5 bases stayed unmatched. Germline assignment: CDR1 MNHGY and CDR2 SVAAGI. The CDR3 has 14 residues.

The sample holds many counts of this clonotype. J is TRBJ2-2 and V is TRBV30; 8 bases map to TRBD2. The CDR3 has 17 residues. From germline, CDR1 is GTSNPN and CDR2 SVGIG (reference sequence). The V and J ends lost 0 bases and 1 base, in that order; junction bases with no gene match: 7. CDR3 in amino acids: CAWSVRWTSKNTGELFF. The CDR3 DNA is TGTGCCTGGAGTGTACGTTGGACTAGCAAGAACACCGGGGAGCTGTTTTTT.

The table lists this clonotype with a few counts. The chain is built from TRBV28 and TRBJ1-5, with 11 bases lining up with TRBD1. J lost 8 bases, V lost 1 base, and 7 bases had no gene match. Per the germline V gene, CDR1 is MDHEN and CDR2 is SYDVKM. The CDR3 loop spans 16 amino acids. As DNA, the CDR3 is TGTGCCAGCAGTTTATTGGTGGGACAGGGGGGCAAGCCCCAGCATTTT. This encodes CASSLLVGQGGKPQHF.

The chain has TRBV7-3 and TRBJ2-3; D gene ambiguous. CDR3 length: 16 residues. CDR1 SGHTA and CDR2 FQGTGA come from the germline V gene. The V gene lost 2 bases and the J gene lost 2 bases, with 14 bases spanning the gap. The CDR3 nucleotides are TGTGCCAGCAGCTTAGGTGGATTCTCGTCCACAGATACGCAGTATTTT. Its translation is CASSLGGFSSTDTQYF.

V usage is TRBV19 and J usage is TRBJ2-3; D uncertain. CDR1 is LNHDA and CDR2 is SQIVND in the germline V gene (reference sequence). V was shortened by 2 bases and J by 2 bases, with 14 bases between the two germline ends. The CDR3 spans 16 residues. The CDR3: CASSIRPPEVTDTQYF. The CDR3 region has the DNA TGTGCCAGTAGTATACGGCCGCCCGAGGTCACAGATACGCAGTATTTT.

This clonotype was seen more than once but under ten times. The chain links TRBV20-1 to TRBJ2-7, with D possibly being TRBD2 (6 bases). This CDR3 is 10 amino acids long. Per germline, CDR1 DFQATT and CDR2 SNEGSKA (reference sequence). The ends were cut back, 7 bases at V and 3 bases at J, with 7 bases in the middle. The chain's CDR3 is CSGRDYEQYF. DNA of the CDR3: TGCAGTGGGAGGGACTACGAGCAGTACTTC.

This clonotype came up a few times. V gene TRBV7-2 combines with J gene TRBJ2-7; D is perhaps TRBD2 (5 bases). V lost 5 bases to trimming and J lost 4 bases, with 12 bases between them. Germline V gene lookup returns CDR1 SGHTA and CDR2 FQGNSA. The CDR3 sequence is 13 residues long. The CDR3 DNA sequence: TGTGCCAGCAGCGAAAGCGGCCGGTACGAGCAGTACTTC. Protein: CASSESGRYEQYF.

There are many counts of this clonotype. The chain recombines TRBV4-1 with TRBJ2-7; 11 positions agree with TRBD2. Germline V CDR1 and CDR2: MGHRA, YSYEKL. V shed 4 bases, J shed 2 bases, and the junction held 7 bases outside the gene matches. The CDR3 covers 16 residues. CDR3 sequence: CASSRNLAGGTYEQYF. The CDR3 nucleotides read TGCGCCAGCAGCCGGAACCTAGCGGGAGGTACCTACGAGCAGTACTTC.

This clonotype was observed at least ten times. This sequence joins TRBV28 and TRBJ1-1; D unclear. Germline CDR1 and CDR2: MDHEN and SYDVKM. CDR3 length: 13 residues. The V end was cut by 5 bases, the J end by 0 bases, with 7 bases between. CDR3 sequence reads: CASSVYMNTEAFF. The CDR3 DNA sequence: TGTGCCAGCAGTGTATACATGAACACTGAAGCTTTCTTT.

This clonotype occurred a few times. CDR3 nucleotide sequence: TGTGCCAGCAGGCTCTCCGGGACAGGGGGTTACGAGCAGTACTTC. Amino acid sequence: CASRLSGTGGYEQYF. The V gene is TRBV6-1, the J gene TRBJ2-7, with 11 nucleotides matching TRBD1. The CDR3 spans 15 residues. With V trimmed by 6 bases and J by 4 bases, 8 bases remained unmatched. Germline V lookup: CDR1 MNHNS, CDR2 SASEGT.

In its sample, this clonotype was seen many times. The chain links TRBV7-2 to TRBJ2-5; weak D call: TRBD1 (8 bases). Per germline, CDR1 SGHTA and CDR2 FQGNSA. The CDR3 covers 15 residues. V was shortened by 6 bases and J by 5 bases, with 19 bases between the two germline ends. CDR3 sequence reads: CASSSRGDRSETQYF. CDR3 coding DNA: TGTGCCAGCAGTTCTCGGGGGGACAGGTCGGAGACCCAGTACTTC.

This clonotype was observed at least ten times. DNA for the CDR3: TGTGCCAGCAGCCAAGTGTACATAGGGACTAGCGGGAGAAATGAGCAGTTCTTC. Encoded protein: CASSQVYIGTSGRNEQFF. V and J are TRBV3-1 and TRBJ2-1, with TRBD2 identical over 14 bases. V gave up 1 base and J gave up 7 bases; unmatched junction bases: 9. The length of the CDR3 is 18 residues. CDR1 and CDR2 (germline): LGHDT, YNNKEL (reference sequence).

In the case of this clonotype: One junction end does not reproduce the germline sequence, and a read error may be involved. The V and J genes are TRBV4-2 and TRBJ2-3, with 10 bases that match TRBD2. The germline V gene has CDR1 LGHNA and CDR2 YNFKEQ. The CDR3 is made up of 15 amino acids. The CDR3 DNA is TGTGGCAGCAGCCAAGAAACTAGCGGGAAGGATACGCAGTATTTT. Protein: CGSSQETSGKDTQYF.

The table lists this clonotype with many counts. The chain recombines TRBV11-2 with TRBJ1-4, with 7 bases that match TRBD1. The CDR3 is made up of 17 amino acids. Germline CDR1 SGHAT, CDR2 FQNNGV. With 5 bases clipped from V and 4 bases from J, the junction kept 13 bases outside the gene matches. The CDR3 loop is CASSPLIRTGYNEKLFF. In DNA form, the CDR3 reads TGTGCCAGCAGCCCCCTAATACGGACAGGTTATAATGAAAAACTGTTTTTT.

Ten or more counts support this clonotype. The chain is built from TRBV20-1 and TRBJ2-7; 8 bases match TRBD1. V lost 5 bases, J lost 2 bases, and 11 bases stayed unmatched. Germline loops: CDR1 DFQATT, CDR2 SNEGSKA (reference sequence). The CDR3 contains 15 residues. This CDR3 is CSASGGSDRPYEQYF. CDR3 nucleotides: TGCAGTGCTTCAGGGGGCTCGGATAGACCCTACGAGCAGTACTTC.

In this sample, this clonotype turned up a few times. The chain couples TRBV29-1 to TRBJ2-5; D ambiguous. This CDR3 spans 12 amino acids. Germline values: CDR1 SQVTM, CDR2 ANQGSEA. Between the trimmed V and J ends, which lost 8 bases and 1 base, there was a span of 11 bases. The CDR3 sequence: CSHGRVQETQYF. DNA of the CDR3: TGCAGCCACGGTCGGGTCCAAGAGACCCAGTACTTC.

This clonotype was observed many times. V usage is TRBV7-2 and J usage is TRBJ1-2; 8 bases map to TRBD1. The CDR3 spans 14 residues. CDR1 and CDR2 from the germline V gene are SGHTA and FQGNSA. V was pared by 5 bases and J by 3 bases, with 5 bases of the junction left unmatched. CDR3 coding DNA: TGTGCCAGCAGCCGACCCAGGGGGCACTATGGCTACACCTTC. This sequence encodes CASSRPRGHYGYTF.